The T cell receptor (beta chain) described here comes from a study of somatic mutations in cytotoxic T cells in rheumatoid arthritis. Overall study context: Sorting by flow gave nearly 100% purity for some V beta antibody-stained T-cell populations, including V beta1+ cells sequenced for TCRB.

The CDR3 has 13 amino acids. V dropped 2 bases and J dropped 5 bases, with 7 bases sitting between them. Germline V gene sequence: CDR1 SGHRS, CDR2 YFSETQ. The CD4+ and CD8+ fractions came from positive magnetic bead selection and were purity-checked by flow cytometry. Using immunoSEQ multiplex PCR, the repertoire was profiled, and TCRdb retains in-frame clones only, with some absent. The sample has just over 30,000 clones, about 81% seen once. Sequencing was done on a sample of CD8+ T cells sorted from blood. This receptor was obtained from an adult with rheumatoid arthritis. The V call is TRBV5-1, the J call TRBJ2-2; no firm D call. In nucleotides, the CDR3 is TGCGCCAGCAGCTTCGCAGGAACCGGGGAGCTGTTTTTT. Residues: CASSFAGTGELFF.